This entry describes one T cell receptor (beta chain). These data originate in a study of radiotherapy plus CTLA-4 blockade in lung cancer. Method: immunoSEQ multiplex PCR; TCRdb's copy keeps in-frame clones and lacks some. The data show 55,000 to 65,000 clones, around four fifths seen once. The sequence derives from a human donor with non-small cell lung cancer who had a partial response to radiotherapy plus ipilimumab. The sample was peripheral blood, taken from a patient treated with radiotherapy plus ipilimumab.

CDR3 sequence: CASSPLLSSQHF. DNA of the CDR3: TGTGCCAGCAGCCCGTTACTCTCTAGCCAGCATTTT. This chain uses TRBV6-5 with TRBJ1-5; no clear D. The CDR3 length is 12 residues. Germline V lookup: CDR1 MNHEY, CDR2 SVGAGI. The V end lost 6 bases, the J end lost 12 bases, and 15 bases lay between the germline ends.